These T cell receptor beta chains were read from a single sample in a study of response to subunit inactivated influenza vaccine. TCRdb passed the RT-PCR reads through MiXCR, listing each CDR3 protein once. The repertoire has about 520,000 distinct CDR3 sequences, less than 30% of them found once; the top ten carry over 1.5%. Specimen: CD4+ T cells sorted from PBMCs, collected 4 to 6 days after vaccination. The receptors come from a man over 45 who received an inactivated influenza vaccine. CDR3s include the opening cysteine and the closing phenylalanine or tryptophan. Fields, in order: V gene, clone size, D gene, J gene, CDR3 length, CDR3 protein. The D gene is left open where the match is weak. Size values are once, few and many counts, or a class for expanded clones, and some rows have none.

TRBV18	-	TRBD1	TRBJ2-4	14	CASSPGQGGNIQYF
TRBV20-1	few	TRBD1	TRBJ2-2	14	CSAPGQGNTGELFF
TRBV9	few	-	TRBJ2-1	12	CASSVFYNEQFF
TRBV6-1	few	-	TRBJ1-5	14	CASAAGTPGQPQHF
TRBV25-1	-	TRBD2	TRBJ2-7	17	CASSPTSSGLSSYEQYF
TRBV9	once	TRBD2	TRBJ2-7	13	CASSFGTSREQYF
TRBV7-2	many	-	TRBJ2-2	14	CASSLGLGTGELFF
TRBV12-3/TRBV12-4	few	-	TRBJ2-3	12	CASRGLGDTQYF
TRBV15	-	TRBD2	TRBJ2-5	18	CATSGRTSGSWFRETQYF
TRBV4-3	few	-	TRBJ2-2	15	CASSQDQMGSGELFF
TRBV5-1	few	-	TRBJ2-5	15	CASSLGLQKQETQYF
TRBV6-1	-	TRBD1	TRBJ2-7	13	CAIQGASSYEQYF
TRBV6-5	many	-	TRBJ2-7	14	CASSYGDHSYEQYF
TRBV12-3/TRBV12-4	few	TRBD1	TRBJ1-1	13	CATVQGARTEAFF
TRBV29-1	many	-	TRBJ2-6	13	CSVGAAGANVLTF
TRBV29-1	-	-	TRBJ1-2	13	CSVDIGSPYGYTF
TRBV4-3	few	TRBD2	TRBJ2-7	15	CASSRLAGAGDEQYF
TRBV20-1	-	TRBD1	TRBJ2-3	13	CSATGTVGDTQYF
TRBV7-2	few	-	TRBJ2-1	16	CASSLALATGLYEQFF
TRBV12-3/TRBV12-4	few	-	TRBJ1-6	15	CASSLSGRNNSPLHF
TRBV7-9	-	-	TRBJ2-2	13	CASSLAGSGELFF
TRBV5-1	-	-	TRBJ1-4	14	CASSWTTTNEKLFF
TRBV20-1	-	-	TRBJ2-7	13	CSARDGALSEQYF
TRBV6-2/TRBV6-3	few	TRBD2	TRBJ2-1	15	CASSGRLAVYNEQFF
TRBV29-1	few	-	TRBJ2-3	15	CSVTPGGTSTDTQYF
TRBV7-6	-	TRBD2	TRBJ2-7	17	CASSLADGTSGGYEQYF
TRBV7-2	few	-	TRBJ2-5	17	CASSLTGRVLIQETQYF
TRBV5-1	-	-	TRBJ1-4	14	CASSLGSTNEKLFF
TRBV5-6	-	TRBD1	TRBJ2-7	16	CASSLGQGVGSYEQYF
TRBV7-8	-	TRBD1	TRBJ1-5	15	CASSQGTGVNQPQHF
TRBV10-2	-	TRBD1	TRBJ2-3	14	CASSGTGPTDTQYF
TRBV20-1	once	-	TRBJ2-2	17	CSARNFRQGPFTGELFF
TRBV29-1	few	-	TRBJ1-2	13	CSVSRGTGYGYTF
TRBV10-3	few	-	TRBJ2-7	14	CAISDGTASYEQYF
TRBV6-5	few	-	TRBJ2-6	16	CASSYSGGSGANVLTF
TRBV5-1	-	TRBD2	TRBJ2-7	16	CASSLGVSGGTYEQYF
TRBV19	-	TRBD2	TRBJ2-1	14	CASTKRDADNEQFF
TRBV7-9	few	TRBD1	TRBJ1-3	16	CASSLISGQAGNTIYF
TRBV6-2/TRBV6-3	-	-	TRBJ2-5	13	CASRPGVGETQYF
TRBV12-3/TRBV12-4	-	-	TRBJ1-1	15	CASSLSGKPNTEAFF
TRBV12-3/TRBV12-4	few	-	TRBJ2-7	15	CASRPGTNPTYEQYF
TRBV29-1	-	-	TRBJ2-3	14	CSVEGGGIGDTQYF
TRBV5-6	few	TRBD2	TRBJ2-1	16	CASSSGLAGGPDEQFF
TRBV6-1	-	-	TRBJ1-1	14	CASRPDSLNTEAFF
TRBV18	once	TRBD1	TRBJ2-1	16	CASSMTGAGPYNEQFF
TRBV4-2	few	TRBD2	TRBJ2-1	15	CASSQERGEYNEQFF
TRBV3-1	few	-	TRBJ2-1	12	CASSQAPNEQFF
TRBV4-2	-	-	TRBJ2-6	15	CASSQGDSGANVLTF
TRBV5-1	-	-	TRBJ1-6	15	CASRAGTSGGSPLHF
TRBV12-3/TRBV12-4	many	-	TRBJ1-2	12	CASSFGGYGYTF
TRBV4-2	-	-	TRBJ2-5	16	CASSQDFGSGLETQYF
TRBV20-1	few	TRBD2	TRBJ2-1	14	CSAAGTSGYNEQFF
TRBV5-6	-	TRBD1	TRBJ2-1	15	CASSLPGQGLNEQFF